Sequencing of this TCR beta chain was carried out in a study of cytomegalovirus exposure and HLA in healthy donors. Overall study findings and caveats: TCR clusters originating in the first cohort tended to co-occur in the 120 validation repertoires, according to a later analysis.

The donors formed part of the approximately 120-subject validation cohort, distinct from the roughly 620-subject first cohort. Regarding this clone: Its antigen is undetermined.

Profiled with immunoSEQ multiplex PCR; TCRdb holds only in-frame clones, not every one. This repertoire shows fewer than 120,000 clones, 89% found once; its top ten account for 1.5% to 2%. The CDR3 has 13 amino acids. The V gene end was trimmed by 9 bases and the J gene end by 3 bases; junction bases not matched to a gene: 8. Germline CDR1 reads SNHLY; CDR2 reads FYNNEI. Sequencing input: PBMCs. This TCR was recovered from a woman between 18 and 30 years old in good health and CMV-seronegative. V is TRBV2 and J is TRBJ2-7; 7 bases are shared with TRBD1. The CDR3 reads CASLHRDSYEQYF. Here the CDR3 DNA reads TGTGCCAGTTTACACCGGGACAGCTACGAGCAGTACTTC.